This is a list of T cell receptor beta chains from one sample in a study of T-cell memory formation after mild COVID-19. TCRdb analysed the 5' RACE reads with MiXCR anew, one entry per CDR3 protein. This sample has hundreds of thousands of distinct CDR3 sequences; 17% occur once, and the top ten carry 8.1%. Sequenced sample: PBMCs or a T cell subset sorted from them (not recorded which). These receptors were obtained from an adult woman who had mild COVID-19 (a few samples of this study predate the infection). Cell type and time point are not known. Each CDR3 is given with its conserved first and last residue. Each record gives: D gene, J gene, clone size, V gene, CDR3 DNA, CDR3 protein. D genes are given only for firm matches. Size tells how often a clone was seen (once, few, many) or the class of an expanded clone, and some rows leave it out.

TRBD2,TRBJ2-3,.,TRBV4-3,TGCGCCAGCAGCCCTCAAGCGGCGGGAGGAAGGTCAGATACGCAGTATTTT,CASSPQAAGGRSDTQYF
.,TRBJ2-7,few,TRBV5-6,TGTGCCAGCAGCTTGGTTACCCACGAGCAGTACTTC,CASSLVTHEQYF
.,TRBJ2-3,.,TRBV2,TGTGCCAGCAGTGAGTTAGCGGAAAGTACGCAGTATTTT,CASSELAESTQYF
.,TRBJ1-2,.,TRBV13,TGTGCCAGCAGTAGTCAGGAGGCGCTTGGCTACACCTTC,CASSSQEALGYTF
TRBD1,TRBJ1-2,.,TRBV7-9,TGTGCCAGCATCGGACAGGGACTTGGCTACACCTTC,CASIGQGLGYTF
TRBD1,TRBJ1-1,.,TRBV4-1,TGCGCCAGCATGGGGACAGGGGCTGAAGCTTTCTTT,CASMGTGAEAFF
.,TRBJ1-1,.,TRBV6-4,TGTGCCAGCTTTCTAGAGAAGAACACTGAAGCTTTCTTT,CASFLEKNTEAFF
.,TRBJ1-5,few,TRBV6-6,TGTGCCAGCAGATCGGAGTTCGGGAATCAGCCCCAGCATTTT,CASRSEFGNQPQHF
.,TRBJ2-4,few,TRBV2,TGTGCCAGCAGTCCAGACAGTCTAGCCAAAAACATTCAGTACTTC,CASSPDSLAKNIQYF
TRBD1,TRBJ1-4,.,TRBV7-6,TGTGCCAGCAGCTTATTAGGGACAGGGAATGAAAAACTGTTTTTT,CASSLLGTGNEKLFF
.,TRBJ1-5,few,TRBV7-2,TGTGCCAGCAGTCCCGACATAAATCAGCCCCAGCATTTT,CASSPDINQPQHF
TRBD1,TRBJ1-5,.,TRBV5-5,TGTGCCAGCAGCTTGGTACAGCAGGGGGCCAAAGTTCCCCAGCATTTT,CASSLVQQGAKVPQHF
.,TRBJ2-7,.,TRBV12-3/TRBV12-4,TGTGCCAGCAGTTTCCCCACCGTTGGGGGCCTCTCCTACGAGCAGTACTTC,CASSFPTVGGLSYEQYF
.,TRBJ1-2,.,TRBV9,TGTGCCAGCAGCGTAGATGGGATACCAAGTGCTGGCTACACCTTC,CASSVDGIPSAGYTF
.,TRBJ1-3,few,TRBV5-1,TGCGCCAGCAGCTTGGCCGCGGCCAGCTCTGGAAACACCATATATTTT,CASSLAAASSGNTIYF
TRBD2,TRBJ2-1,few,TRBV20-1,TGCAGTGCTAGTGAGCGGGAGGGGATTCATGAGCAGTTCTTC,CSASEREGIHEQFF
TRBD2,TRBJ2-1,few,TRBV30,TGTGCCTGGAGTCTCGGGGGGGCAAATGAGCAGTTCTTC,CAWSLGGANEQFF
TRBD2,TRBJ2-2,.,TRBV7-8,TGTGCCAGCAGCCCCTTTCTAGCGGGGGGGCTCACCGGGGAGCTGTTTTTT,CASSPFLAGGLTGELFF
TRBD1,TRBJ2-6,few,TRBV7-2,TGTGCCAGCAGCGGCATGCGAGGGACAGGCTTCTCTGGGGCCAACGTCCTGACTTTC,CASSGMRGTGFSGANVLTF
TRBD1,TRBJ2-7,few,TRBV12-3/TRBV12-4,TGTGCCAGCAGTTCTGAAGGGACAGGGGGCTACGAGCAGTACTTC,CASSSEGTGGYEQYF
.,TRBJ2-3,few,TRBV6-6,TGTGCCAGCAGTTACCCCGCTAGCGCGTTCACAGATACGCAGTATTTT,CASSYPASAFTDTQYF
.,TRBJ1-4,few,TRBV4-1,TGCGCCAGCAGCCAATGGGACCCAACTAATGAAAAACTGTTTTTT,CASSQWDPTNEKLFF
.,TRBJ2-1,few,TRBV7-9,TGTGCCAGCAGCTTAGGAGTTGGGAGGAATGAGCAGTTCTTC,CASSLGVGRNEQFF
.,TRBJ2-7,.,TRBV3-1,TGTGCCAGCAGCCAAGAGAGGCTAGCCCCCAAGCAGTACTTC,CASSQERLAPKQYF
TRBD2,TRBJ2-3,.,TRBV29-1,TGCAGCGTTGGACCCAAGGGAGCGGGGGGCCCAAGGTTTGTCACAGATACGCAGTATTTT,CSVGPKGAGGPRFVTDTQYF
.,TRBJ1-1,.,TRBV3-1,TGTGCCAGCAGCCCCGGACCCCCGGGCGAAGCTTTCTTT,CASSPGPPGEAFF
TRBD1,TRBJ1-6,.,TRBV3-1,TGTGCCAGCAGCCAGACCGGGACAGGGTGTTCACCCCTCCACTTT,CASSQTGTGCSPLHF
.,TRBJ1-2,.,TRBV24-1,TGTGCCACCAGCCAGAGCCAGGGTATCAACTATGGCTACACCTTC,CATSQSQGINYGYTF
.,TRBJ2-3,.,TRBV6-2/TRBV6-3,TGTGCCAGCAGTTACGGCGCGGGGCCTCGCACAGATACGCAGTATTTT,CASSYGAGPRTDTQYF
.,TRBJ2-1,few,TRBV6-2/TRBV6-3,TGTGCCAGCAGTAAAATAATTGGGGGGAGCTCCTACAATGAGCAGTTCTTC,CASSKIIGGSSYNEQFF
.,TRBJ1-1,few,TRBV6-5,TGTGCCAGCACTTTCCAACGGGACATGAACACTGAAGCTTTCTTT,CASTFQRDMNTEAFF
TRBD2,TRBJ2-1,.,TRBV9,TGTGCCAGCAGCGTAGAGGCCCTAGCGGGAAGCTCCTACAATGAGCAGTTCTTC,CASSVEALAGSSYNEQFF
.,TRBJ1-3,few,TRBV7-2,TGTGCCAGCAGCTTAGGAGTAGTAGCTGGAAACACCATATATTTT,CASSLGVVAGNTIYF
.,TRBJ1-1,.,TRBV30,TGTGCCTGGAGTCCTTTGGGGGGGGTCATGAACACTGAAGCTTTCTTT,CAWSPLGGVMNTEAFF
TRBD1,TRBJ1-2,.,TRBV20-1,TGCAGTGCTAGCCTGATAGGACAGGGGAGCTATGGCTACACCTTC,CSASLIGQGSYGYTF
.,TRBJ2-1,.,TRBV4-3,TGCGCCAGCAGCCAAGAGCCACGCGCCTACAATGAGCAGTTCTTC,CASSQEPRAYNEQFF
.,TRBJ2-1,.,TRBV24-1,TGTGCCACCAGGACGGCGACCTACAATGAGCAGTTCTTC,CATRTATYNEQFF
.,TRBJ1-1,once,TRBV4-1,TGCGCCAGCAGCCATATAGGGGGTCGGGTCACTGAAGCTTTCTTT,CASSHIGGRVTEAFF
TRBD1,TRBJ1-5,.,TRBV5-6,TGTGCCAGCAGCTTTCGGTGGGACAGGGGATCCAATCAGCCCCAGCATTTT,CASSFRWDRGSNQPQHF
.,TRBJ2-1,.,TRBV24-1,TGTGCCACCAGTGATACGGACTCCTACAATGAGCAGTTCTTC,CATSDTDSYNEQFF
TRBD1,TRBJ1-5,few,TRBV19,TGTGCCAGTGCCGGGACAGGGATAGTTCAGCCCCAGCATTTT,CASAGTGIVQPQHF
TRBD2,TRBJ2-5,.,TRBV3-1,TGTGCCAGCAGCCAAGAAGCTAGCGGGGGCCAAGAGACCCAGTACTTC,CASSQEASGGQETQYF